This T cell receptor beta chain comes out of a study of cytotoxic CD8 clonotypes in ibrutinib-treated CLL. The overall study: After a median of about six years, around 15 patients stayed remitted and some twelve progressed; responses had been partial in approximately 24 and complete in 2. Notes on the study in general: Treatment left the uncommon public clonotypes either contracted or stable in frequency. Researchers report that baseline clonality outpaced age-matched healthy donors and tracked circulating CD8+ T-cell counts.

Remarks on this clone: Its antigen is undetermined.

The repertoire was sequenced with immunoSEQ multiplex PCR; TCRdb's copy has only in-frame clones and lacks some. The table lists approximately 190,000 clones, 75% to 85% of them singletons. V gave up 1 base and J gave up 4 bases, with 14 bases separating them. Germline assignment: CDR1 LNHDA and CDR2 SQIVND (reference sequence). The CDR3 extends over 16 amino acids. Specimen: PBMCs, collected after 12 months of ibrutinib treatment. The TCR comes from a human donor with chronic lymphocytic leukemia. The rearrangement uses TRBV19 and TRBJ2-1, with D tentatively TRBD1 (6 bases). Here the CDR3 reads CASSIGGRGRYNEQFF. Written as DNA, the CDR3 is TGTGCCAGTAGTATAGGGGGCAGGGGTAGGTACAATGAGCAGTTCTTC.